Sequencing of this T cell receptor (beta chain) was carried out in a study of T cell changes during pregnancy in multiple sclerosis. Deletions cut 0 bases from V and 6 bases from J, with 9 bases between. This CDR3 is 13 amino acids long. Germline V gene sequence: CDR1 LGHNA, CDR2 YSLEER. Sequencing was performed with immunoSEQ multiplex PCR; in TCRdb, only in-frame clones are kept and a portion is missing. The sample holds over 80,000 clones, over 75% seen once. The sample consisted of peripheral blood, taken in the second trimester of pregnancy. This clonotype was obtained from a female donor in good health, enrolled as a control in a pregnancy study. The V gene is TRBV4-3, the J gene TRBJ2-7; TRBD2 is a possible D gene (6 bases). The CDR3 is CASSQEDYTEQYF. CDR3 nucleotide sequence: TGCGCCAGCAGCCAAGAGGACTATACCGAGCAGTACTTC.